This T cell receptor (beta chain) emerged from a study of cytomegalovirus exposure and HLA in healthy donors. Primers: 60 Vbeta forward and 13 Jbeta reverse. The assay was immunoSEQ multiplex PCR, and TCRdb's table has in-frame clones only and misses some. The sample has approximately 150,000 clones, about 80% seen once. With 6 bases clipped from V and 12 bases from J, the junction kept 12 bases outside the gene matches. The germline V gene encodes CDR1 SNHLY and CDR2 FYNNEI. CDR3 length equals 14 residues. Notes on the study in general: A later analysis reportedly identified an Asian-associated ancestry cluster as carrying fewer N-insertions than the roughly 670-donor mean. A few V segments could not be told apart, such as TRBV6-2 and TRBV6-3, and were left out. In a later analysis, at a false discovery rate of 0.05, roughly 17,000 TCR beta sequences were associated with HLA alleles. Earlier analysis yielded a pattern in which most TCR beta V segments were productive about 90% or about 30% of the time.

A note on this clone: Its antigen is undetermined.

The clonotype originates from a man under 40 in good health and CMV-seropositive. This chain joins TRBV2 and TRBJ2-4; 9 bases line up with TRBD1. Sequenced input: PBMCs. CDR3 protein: CASSLGTGIDSQYF. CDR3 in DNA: TGTGCCAGCAGCCTAGGGACAGGGATTGACAGTCAGTACTTC. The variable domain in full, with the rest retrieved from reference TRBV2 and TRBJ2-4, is EPEVTQTPSHQVTQMGQEVILRCVPISNHLYFYWYRQILGQKVEFLVSFYNNEISEKSEIFDDQFSVERPDGSNFTLKIRSTKLEDSAMYFCASSLGTGIDSQYFGAGTRLSVL.